Below are 7 T cell receptor beta chains sequenced from a single sample in a study of blood T cells in healthy people across ages. Then a second PCR, running roughly 7 to 11 cycles, was carried out with a sample-barcoded 5' primer and a J-beta primer mix. TCRdb used MiXCR to reprocess the 5' RACE reads, holding one entry per CDR3 protein. The sample shows approximately 490,000 distinct CDR3 sequences, less than 25% of them seen only once. Another study also made use of these data, one on T cells of mothers and their children.

The specimen sequenced was blood. The receptors were gathered from a boy between 10 and 17 years old in good health.

This clonotype came up a few times. This chain uses TRBV27 with TRBJ2-1; D tentatively reads TRBD1 or TRBD2 (5 bases each). V shed 5 bases and J shed 8 bases, with 19 bases lying between them. Germline V gives CDR1 MNHEY, CDR2 SMNVEV (reference sequence). This CDR3 has 15 amino acids. The CDR3 bases are TGTGCCAGCAGTAACCGGGACGCCATGGACGATGAGCAGTTCTTC. Residues: CASSNRDAMDDEQFF.

This clonotype was seen more than once but under ten times. The chain combines TRBV20-1 with TRBJ1-4; D might be TRBD1 (6 bases). Germline V gene lookup returns CDR1 DFQATT and CDR2 SNEGSKA (reference sequence). This CDR3 contains 14 residues. Trimming took off 0 bases at V and 10 bases at J, with 15 bases between the two ends. The CDR3 is CSARDPGAYVKLFF. The CDR3, as DNA: TGCAGTGCTAGAGATCCAGGGGCTTACGTAAAACTGTTTTTT.

V is TRBV29-1 and J is TRBJ2-3; a possible D gene is TRBD1 (5 bases). With 3 bases removed from V and 4 bases from J, the gap between germline ends came to 14 bases. This CDR3 comprises 14 residues. Germline V gene sequence: CDR1 SQVTM, CDR2 ANQGSEA. The CDR3 protein is CSVDETASSDTQYF. The DNA of the CDR3 is TGCAGCGTTGACGAGACAGCCAGTTCAGATACGCAGTATTTT.

This clonotype was seen more than once but under ten times. V and J are TRBV4-3 and TRBJ2-3; TRBD1 matches at 9 bases. The germline gives CDR1 LGHNA, CDR2 YSLEER. J was trimmed by 4 bases and V by 0 bases; bases with no gene match: 8. This CDR3 is built from 17 residues. CDR3 amino acids: CASSQDYPTGGADTQYF. The CDR3 DNA reads TGCGCCAGCAGCCAAGACTATCCGACAGGGGGTGCAGATACGCAGTATTTT.

The rearrangement uses TRBV20-1 and TRBJ2-5; 14 bases map to TRBD2. TRBJ2-1 explains the end of the DNA better; the J call may be wrong. Germline V gives CDR1 DFQATT, CDR2 SNEGSKA (reference sequence). This CDR3 region has 15 residues. The CDR3 reads CSATQGTSGSNEQFF. The CDR3 nucleotides are TGCAGTGCGACACAAGGGACTAGCGGGAGTAATGAGCAGTTCTTC.

This clonotype was detected only a few times. The chain combines TRBV4-3 with TRBJ1-4; 9 bases agree with TRBD1. This CDR3 spans 15 amino acids. The ends lost 4 bases at V and 4 bases at J; junction bases unmatched: 4. The germline V gene has CDR1 LGHNA and CDR2 YSLEER. The CDR3 loop is CASSPDRGNNEKLFF. For the CDR3, the DNA is TGCGCCAGCAGCCCGGACAGGGGTAATAATGAAAAACTGTTTTTT.

There are a few counts of this clonotype. The chain couples TRBV7-2 to TRBJ2-1; a possible D gene is TRBD1 (6 bases). The V end lost 5 bases, the J end lost 5 bases, and 13 bases lay between the germline ends. The CDR3 runs to 14 residues. CDR1 is SGHTA, CDR2 FQGNSA, per germline. CDR3 loop: CASSPRTENNEQFF. In DNA form, the CDR3 reads TGTGCCAGCAGCCCGAGGACAGAAAACAATGAGCAGTTCTTC.